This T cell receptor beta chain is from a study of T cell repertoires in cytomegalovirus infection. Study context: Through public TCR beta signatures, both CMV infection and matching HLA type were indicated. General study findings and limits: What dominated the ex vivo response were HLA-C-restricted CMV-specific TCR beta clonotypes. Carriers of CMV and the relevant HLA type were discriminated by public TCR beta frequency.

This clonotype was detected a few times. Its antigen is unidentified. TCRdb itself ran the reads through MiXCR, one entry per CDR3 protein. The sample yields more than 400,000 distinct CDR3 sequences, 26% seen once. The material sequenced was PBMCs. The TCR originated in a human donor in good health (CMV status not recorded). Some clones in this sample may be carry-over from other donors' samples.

The CDR3 bases are TGTGCCACCAAGGACACTGGAAACACCATATATTTT. This encodes CATKDTGNTIYF. The rearrangement uses TRBV24-1 and TRBJ1-3; D may be TRBD1 (5 bases). Germline lookup yields CDR1 KGHDR and CDR2 SFDVKD. V was trimmed by 8 bases and J by 2 bases, leaving 6 bases between them. The CDR3 length is 12 residues.